This TCR beta chain is from a study of T cell repertoires in cytomegalovirus infection. At the level of the study: From public TCR beta signatures came an indication of both CMV infection and matching HLA type.

The CDR3 extends over 11 amino acids. Germline V gene lookup returns CDR1 LNHNV and CDR2 YYDKDF (reference sequence). Trimming shortened V by 7 bases and J by 3 bases, and 4 bases separated the two germline ends. Broader study findings: Carriers of CMV and the relevant HLA type were discriminated by public TCR beta frequency.

TCRdb independently ran MiXCR on the reads; one entry per CDR3 protein. The table has roughly 160,000 distinct CDR3 sequences, roughly 20% seen once. The sample holds a few counts of this clonotype. No antigen is known for it. The input for sequencing was CD8+ T cells from cultured PBMCs, taken from culture after CMV antigen stimulation. This TCR was recovered from a human donor in good health (CMV status not recorded). Some clones in this sample may be carry-over from other donors' samples. The chain couples TRBV15 to TRBJ2-1, with D unresolved. CDR3 in amino acids: CATNGYNEQFF. The DNA of the CDR3 is TGTGCCACCAACGGCTACAATGAGCAGTTCTTC.